These 27 T cell receptor beta chains share one sample of origin, sequenced in a study of T-cell reconstitution after alpha-beta-depleted transplantation in children. This sample's TCRbeta library carried unique molecular identifier barcodes. TCRdb reprocessed the PCR reads with MiXCR, giving one entry per CDR3 protein. The sample includes some 300,000 distinct CDR3 sequences, over 9.5% of them seen just once. The material sequenced was PBMCs, taken before TCRalphabeta/CD19-depleted stem cell transplant. These receptors were obtained from a boy under two years old with acute myeloid leukemia, due to receive a stem cell transplant.

Concerning this clonotype itself: Mismatch with germline at one junction end may stem from a read error. The chain employs TRBV20-1 and TRBJ2-5; 11 positions agree with TRBD2. The V gene's germline CDR1 is DFQATT and CDR2 SNEGSKA (reference sequence). This CDR3 has 17 amino acids. CDR3 DNA sequence: TGCTGTGCTAGAGATCAAGGTAGCGGGAGGGCCGAGGAGACCCAGTACTTC. Its protein is CCARDQGSGRAEETQYF.

This clonotype was counted ten times or more. This rearrangement joins TRBV5-1 to TRBJ1-2, with D hard to call. Germline V lookup: CDR1 SGHRS, CDR2 YFSETQ. This CDR3 spans 15 amino acids. V was clipped by 6 bases and J by 6 bases, with 21 bases between them. In DNA, the CDR3 is TGCGCCAGCAACCTTCGGGCAGGAGAACATGATGGCTACACCTTC. This codes for CASNLRAGEHDGYTF.

This clonotype was observed many times. This chain uses TRBV6-6 with TRBJ2-7, with a possible D match to TRBD2 (7 bases). The germline V gene has CDR1 MNHNY and CDR2 SVGAGI (reference sequence). CDR3 length: 13 residues. Trimming stripped 5 bases from V and 5 bases from J, with 13 bases between. In DNA form, the CDR3 reads TGTGCCAGCAGTAGGGGGGGCGCGAACGAGCAGTACTTC. Protein: CASSRGGANEQYF.

At least ten counts were recorded for this clonotype. CDR3 sequence reads: CASSVGGYPGETQYF. CDR3 DNA: TGTGCCAGCAGCGTAGGTGGCTACCCGGGGGAGACCCAGTACTTC. The genes are TRBV9 and TRBJ2-5, with D maybe TRBD2 (5 bases). CDR3 length equals 15 residues. CDR1 and CDR2 (germline): SGDLS, YYNGEE. Trimming removed 0 bases at V and 5 bases at J, with 14 bases between.

Turning to this clonotype: A much larger clone differs from this one at a single base, so this may be a read error. The chain couples TRBV20-1 to TRBJ2-7; 9 bases align to TRBD2. Germline loops: CDR1 DFQATT, CDR2 SNEGSKA (reference sequence). The CDR3 runs to 14 residues. With 3 bases clipped from V and 0 bases from J, the junction kept 3 bases outside the gene matches. CDR3 sequence (DNA): TGCAGTGCTAGCCTAGCGGGAATCTCCTACGAGCAGTACTTC. Translating it yields CSASLAGISYEQYF.

V is TRBV12-3 or TRBV12-4 and J is TRBJ2-5; D not resolved. Trimming left V 5 bases short and J 2 bases short, with 12 bases between. The CDR3 is 14 residues long. Here the CDR3 reads CASSPPGPQETQYF. CDR3 nucleotides: TGTGCCAGCAGTCCCCCAGGACCGCAAGAGACCCAGTACTTC.

This clonotype was observed many times. This chain connects TRBV7-2 to TRBJ2-7, with D perhaps matching TRBD1 (6 bases). The CDR3 has 14 residues. Trimming removed 2 bases from V and 5 bases from J, with 13 bases in between. Germline V gene sequence: CDR1 SGHTA, CDR2 FQGNSA. The CDR3 protein is CASSLLGQSHEQYF. The CDR3 DNA reads TGTGCCAGCAGCTTACTTGGACAGTCCCACGAGCAGTACTTC.

The DNA of the CDR3 is TGTGCCAGCAGTTTATGGAGACTCAATCAGCCCCAGCATTTT. Encoded protein: CASSLWRLNQPQHF. The chain joins TRBV12-3 or TRBV12-4 to TRBJ1-5; D gene uncertain. The CDR3 consists of 14 residues. The germline V and J ends were trimmed by 2 bases and 3 bases, with 8 bases remaining between them.

Note on this clonotype: This could be a read error, since a much larger clone is one nucleotide away. This sequence joins TRBV4-2 and TRBJ2-3; 7 bases match TRBD1. CDR1 is LGHNA and CDR2 is YNFKEQ in the germline V gene. The CDR3 has 16 residues. CDR3 protein: CASSQNEGASTDAQYF. CDR3 in DNA: TGTGCCAGCAGCCAGAACGAGGGGGCAAGCACAGATGCGCAGTATTTT.

The chain combines TRBV12-3 or TRBV12-4 with TRBJ2-3, with D possibly matching TRBD1 (6 bases). CDR3 length: 16 amino acids. The V and J ends lost 5 bases and 0 bases respectively, with 15 bases between them. The CDR3 region has the DNA TGTGCCAGCAGTCCTGAACAGGGAAAGAGCACAGATACGCAGTATTTT. Protein: CASSPEQGKSTDTQYF.

At least ten counts were recorded for this clonotype. The rearrangement links TRBV7-2 to TRBJ2-7; D ambiguous. Trimming took off 1 base at V and 4 bases at J, with 17 bases between the two ends. The CDR3 extends over 16 amino acids. The germline CDR1 and CDR2 sequences are SGHTA and FQGNSA. The CDR3 spells CASSLDGSLFAYEQYF. The CDR3, as DNA: TGTGCCAGCAGCTTAGACGGGTCCCTGTTCGCATACGAGCAGTACTTC.

This clonotype showed up many times. The gene calls are TRBV4-3 and TRBJ1-2; possibly TRBD1 for D (6 bases). This CDR3 region has 15 residues. In germline, CDR1 is LGHNA, CDR2 YSLEER. Trimming took 1 base from V and 4 from J, leaving 13 bases between them. The CDR3 sequence: CASSQALGAGYGYTF. The CDR3 region has the DNA TGCGCCAGCAGCCAAGCTCTGGGGGCGGGCTATGGCTACACCTTC.

This clonotype was observed many times. This chain uses TRBV10-3 with TRBJ2-1; 7 positions agree with TRBD2. Germline lookup yields CDR1 ENHRY and CDR2 SYGVKD. The V segment lost 2 bases and the J segment 7 bases; nucleotides outside the gene matches: 11. This CDR3 is built from 16 residues. CDR3 nucleotides: TGTGCCATCAGTGAGCCCGCTAGCGGAGGCGGGAATGAGCAGTTCTTC. This encodes CAISEPASGGGNEQFF.

The table lists this clonotype with a few counts. This chain joins TRBV5-1 and TRBJ1-2, with D tentatively TRBD1 (5 bases). CDR3 length: 14 residues. Germline CDR1 SGHRS, CDR2 YFSETQ. The V end was cut by 0 bases, the J end by 8 bases, with 14 bases between. The CDR3 DNA sequence: TGCGCCAGCAGCTTGGACACCGGGACGGTCGGCTACACCTTC. It codes for CASSLDTGTVGYTF.

This clonotype has a count of ten or more. The gene calls are TRBV12-3 or TRBV12-4 and TRBJ2-7; either TRBD1 or TRBD2 may supply D (5 bases each). The CDR3 consists of 14 residues. Trimming left V 5 bases short and J 1 base short, with 12 bases between. The CDR3 DNA follows: TGTGCCAGCAGTGGGGACGGGTGGTCCTACGAGCAGTACTTC. Amino acids: CASSGDGWSYEQYF.

The chain employs TRBV12-3 or TRBV12-4 and TRBJ2-3, with 9 bases matching TRBD2. This CDR3 has 14 amino acids. J gave up 6 bases and V 4 bases, and 5 bases lay outside the gene matches. The CDR3 protein is CASSSSGVLDTQYF. The CDR3 DNA reads as TGTGCCAGCAGTTCTAGCGGGGTGCTGGATACGCAGTATTTT.

This clonotype was observed many times. V gene TRBV11-2 combines with J gene TRBJ1-2; D not certain. Germline CDR1 and CDR2: SGHAT and FQNNGV. V lost 6 bases to trimming and J lost 4 bases, with 12 bases between them. The CDR3 is 13 amino acids. The CDR3 nucleotides read TGTGCCAGCAGAGGGTGGGCCCTCTATGGCTACACCTTC. Translating gives CASRGWALYGYTF.

Notes on this clonotype: This may arise from a read error, as a much more abundant clone is one base away. This chain joins TRBV5-1 and TRBJ2-7; D is perhaps TRBD1 (5 bases). Germline CDR1 reads SGHRS; CDR2 reads YFSETQ. The CDR3 spans 14 residues. V was pared by 1 base and J by 3 bases, with 11 bases between. The CDR3 coding sequence is TGCGCCAGCAGCTTGCATCACAGGCTCTACGAGCAGTACTTC. Translating it yields CASSLHHRLYEQYF.

This clonotype was recorded at least ten times. This chain connects TRBV20-1 to TRBJ2-7; tentative D call: TRBD1 (6 bases). Looked up from germline, CDR1 is DFQATT and CDR2 is SNEGSKA (reference sequence). The CDR3 consists of 15 residues. Trimming pared 4 bases from V and 0 bases from J, leaving 16 bases between. DNA of the CDR3: TGCAGTGCTACTCCGACAGGACCGACCTCCTACGAGCAGTACTTC. This encodes CSATPTGPTSYEQYF.

This clonotype was picked up many times. The CDR3 spells CSAILTSGVNIQYF. The CDR3 coding sequence is TGCAGTGCTATTCTAACTAGCGGGGTAAACATTCAGTACTTC. The V and J genes are TRBV20-1 and TRBJ2-4, with 10 bases fitting TRBD2. Germline values: CDR1 DFQATT, CDR2 SNEGSKA (reference sequence). The CDR3 loop spans 14 amino acids. Losses at the gene ends were 4 bases for V and 6 bases for J; bases not matched to a gene: 6.

In its sample, this clonotype was seen many times. This CDR3 reads CASSLGGLDEQFF. The CDR3 bases are TGTGCCAGCAGTTTAGGGGGGCTTGATGAGCAGTTCTTC. The chain has TRBV28 and TRBJ2-1; D is tentatively TRBD1 or TRBD2 (6 bases each). In germline, CDR1 is MDHEN, CDR2 SYDVKM. V lost 2 bases to trimming and J lost 8 bases, with 10 bases between them. CDR3 length: 13 residues.

There are many counts of this clonotype. The V call is TRBV20-1, the J call TRBJ2-7; no reliable D call. This CDR3 has 11 amino acids. Trimming took 5 bases from V and 5 from J, leaving 10 bases between them. Looked up from germline, CDR1 is DFQATT and CDR2 is SNEGSKA (reference sequence). CDR3 protein: CSALGRDEQYF. DNA for the CDR3: TGCAGTGCTCTCGGTCGGGACGAGCAGTACTTC.

In this sample, this clonotype turned up a few times. The chain employs TRBV12-3 or TRBV12-4 and TRBJ1-3; D call uncertain. This CDR3 is built from 11 residues. V lost 5 bases, J lost 8 bases, and 7 bases lay in between. The CDR3 coding sequence is TGTGCCAGCAGTCCCCGGGACACCATATATTTT. It codes for CASSPRDTIYF.

This clonotype was recorded at least ten times. The genes are TRBV28 and TRBJ2-3; TRBD2 matches 8 bases. V gave up 6 bases and J gave up 6 bases; unmatched junction bases: 11. Germline V gene lookup returns CDR1 MDHEN and CDR2 SYDVKM. CDR3 length equals 15 residues. The CDR3 spells CASRGDGLAQDTQYF. The CDR3 DNA sequence: TGTGCCAGCAGGGGTGATGGACTAGCCCAGGATACGCAGTATTTT. Full variable domain (remainder filled in from reference TRBV28 and TRBJ2-3): DVKVTQSSRYLVKRTGEKVFLECVQDMDHENMFWYRQDPGLGLRLIYFSYDVKMKEKGDIPEGYSVSREKKERFSLILESASTNQTSMYLCASRGDGLAQDTQYFGPGTRLTVL.

This clonotype has just one count. V is TRBV11-2 and J is TRBJ2-7; D remains ambiguous. The CDR3 runs to 14 residues. CDR1 is SGHAT, CDR2 FQNNGV, per germline. Deletions cut 8 bases from V and 0 bases from J, with 14 bases between. CDR3 protein: CASSAGTPSYEQYF. In nucleotides, the CDR3 is TGTGCCAGCTCGGCCGGAACTCCCTCCTACGAGCAGTACTTC. Variable domain in full (rest from reference TRBV11-2 and TRBJ2-7): EAGVAQSPRYKIIEKRQSVAFWCNPISGHATLYWYQQILGQGPKLLIQFQNNGVVDDSQLPKDRFSAERLKGVDSTLKIQPAKLEDSAVYLCASSAGTPSYEQYFGPGTRLTVT.

This clonotype was picked up many times. The chain combines TRBV15 with TRBJ2-7, with D possibly being TRBD1 or TRBD2 (5 bases each). The CDR3 loop spans 15 amino acids. Between the trimmed V and J ends, which lost 0 bases and 6 bases, there was a span of 15 bases. Germline CDR1 and CDR2: LNHNV and YYDKDF (reference sequence). The DNA of the CDR3 is TGTGCCACCAGCAGAGATCAGGTTGGGGGTAGCGAGCAGTACTTC. It translates to CATSRDQVGGSEQYF.

This sequence joins TRBV3-1 and TRBJ1-1, with TRBD1 as a possible D gene (5 bases). The length of the CDR3 is 15 residues. Germline CDR1 LGHDT, CDR2 YNNKEL (reference sequence). Trimming shortened V by 3 bases and J by 3 bases, and 14 bases separated the two germline ends. The DNA of the CDR3 is TGTGCCAGCAGCCAGGAGAGCAGGGCCTACACTGAAGCTTTCTTT. Its translation is CASSQESRAYTEAFF.